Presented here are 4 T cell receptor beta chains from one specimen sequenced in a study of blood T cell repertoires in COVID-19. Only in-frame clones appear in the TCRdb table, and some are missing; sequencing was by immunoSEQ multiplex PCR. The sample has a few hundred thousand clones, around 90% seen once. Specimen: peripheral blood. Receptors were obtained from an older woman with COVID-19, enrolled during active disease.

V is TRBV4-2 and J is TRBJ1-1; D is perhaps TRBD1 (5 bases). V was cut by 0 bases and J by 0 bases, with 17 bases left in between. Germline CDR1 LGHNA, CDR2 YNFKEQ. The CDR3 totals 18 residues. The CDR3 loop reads CASSQDSIGGALNTEAFF. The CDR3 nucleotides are TGTGCCAGCAGCCAAGATTCGATCGGGGGAGCCTTGAACACTGAAGCTTTCTTT.

The CDR3 DNA is TGTGCCAGCAGTCCAACTGGGGGCTCTGGCTACACCTTC. Translating it yields CASSPTGGSGYTF. The chain couples TRBV2 to TRBJ1-2; possible D gene TRBD1, 6 bases. The CDR3 sequence is 13 residues long. Per the germline V gene, CDR1 is SNHLY and CDR2 is FYNNEI. V was cut by 5 bases and J by 7 bases, with 14 bases left in between.

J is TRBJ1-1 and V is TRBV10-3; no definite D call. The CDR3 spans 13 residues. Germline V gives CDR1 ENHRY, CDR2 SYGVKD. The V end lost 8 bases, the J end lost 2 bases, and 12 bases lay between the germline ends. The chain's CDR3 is CAILAELNTEAFF. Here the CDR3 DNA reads TGTGCCATCCTAGCGGAGTTAAACACTGAAGCTTTCTTT.

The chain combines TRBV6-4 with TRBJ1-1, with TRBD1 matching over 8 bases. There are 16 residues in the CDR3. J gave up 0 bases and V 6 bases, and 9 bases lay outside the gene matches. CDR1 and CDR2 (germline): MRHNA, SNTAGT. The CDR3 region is CASRRASGGLNTEAFF. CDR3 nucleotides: TGTGCCAGCAGGAGGGCGTCAGGGGGCCTGAACACTGAAGCTTTCTTT.